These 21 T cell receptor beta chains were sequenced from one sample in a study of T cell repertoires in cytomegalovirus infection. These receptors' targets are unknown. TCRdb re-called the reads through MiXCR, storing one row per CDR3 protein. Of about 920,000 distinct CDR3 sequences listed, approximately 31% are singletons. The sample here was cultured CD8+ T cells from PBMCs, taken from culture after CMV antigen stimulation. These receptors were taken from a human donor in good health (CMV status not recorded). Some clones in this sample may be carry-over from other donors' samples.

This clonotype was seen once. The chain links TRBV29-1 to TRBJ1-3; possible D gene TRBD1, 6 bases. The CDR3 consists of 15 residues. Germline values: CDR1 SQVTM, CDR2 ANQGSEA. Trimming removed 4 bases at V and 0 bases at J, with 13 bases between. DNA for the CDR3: TGCAGCGTTGTTGACAGGTCATACTCTGGAAACACCATATATTTT. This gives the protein CSVVDRSYSGNTIYF.

The chain's CDR3 is CASSSRRHQLSYEQYF. The CDR3, as DNA: TGTGCCAGCAGCTCCCGGAGGCATCAACTCTCCTACGAGCAGTACTTC. The chain couples TRBV7-9 to TRBJ2-7, with a weak D call TRBD2 (5 bases). Deletions cut 4 bases from V and 0 bases from J, with 16 bases between. The CDR3 has 16 amino acids. Germline V gene data show CDR1 as SEHNR and CDR2 as FQNEAQ (reference sequence). The full variable domain, its missing parts supplied by reference TRBV7-9 and TRBJ2-7, is DTGVSQNPRHKITKRGQNVTFRCDPISEHNRLYWYRQTLGQGPEFLTYFQNEAQLEKSRLLSDRFSAERPKGSFSTLEIQRTEQGDSAMYLCASSSRRHQLSYEQYFGPGTRLTVT.

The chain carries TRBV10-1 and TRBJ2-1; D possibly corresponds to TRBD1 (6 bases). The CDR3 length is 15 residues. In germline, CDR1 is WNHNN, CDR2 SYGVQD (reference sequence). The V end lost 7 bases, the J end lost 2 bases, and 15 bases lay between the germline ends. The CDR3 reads CASKTRGHAYNEQFF. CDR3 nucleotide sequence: TGCGCCAGCAAAACCAGGGGACACGCCTACAATGAGCAGTTCTTC.

CDR3 region: CASVDRRNTEAFF. The CDR3 nucleotides read TGTGCCAGTGTGGACAGACGGAACACTGAAGCTTTCTTT. The chain recombines TRBV19 with TRBJ1-1; D may be TRBD1 (6 bases). This CDR3 comprises 13 residues. The V gene's germline CDR1 is LNHDA and CDR2 SQIVND (reference sequence). Trimming pared 8 bases from V and 1 base from J, leaving 11 bases between.

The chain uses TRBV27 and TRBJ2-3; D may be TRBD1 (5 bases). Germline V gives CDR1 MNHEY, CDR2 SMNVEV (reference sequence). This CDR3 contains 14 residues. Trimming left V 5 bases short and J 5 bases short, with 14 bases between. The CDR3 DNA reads TGTGCCAGCAGTCTTCAATACAGGAAAGATACGCAGTATTTT. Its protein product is CASSLQYRKDTQYF.

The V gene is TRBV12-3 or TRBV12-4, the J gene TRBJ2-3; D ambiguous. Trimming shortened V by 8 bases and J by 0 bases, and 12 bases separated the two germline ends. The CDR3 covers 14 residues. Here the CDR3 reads CASSGQSSTDTQYF. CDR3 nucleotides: TGTGCCAGCTCCGGGCAGAGTAGCACAGATACGCAGTATTTT.

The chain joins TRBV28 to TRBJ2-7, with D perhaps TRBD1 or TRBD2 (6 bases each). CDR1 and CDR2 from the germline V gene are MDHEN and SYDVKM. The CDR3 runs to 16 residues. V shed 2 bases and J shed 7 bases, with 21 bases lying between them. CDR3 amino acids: CASSLASSWRGGEQYV. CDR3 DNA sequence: TGTGCCAGCAGTTTAGCCTCCTCGTGGCGAGGGGGGGAGCAGTACGTC.

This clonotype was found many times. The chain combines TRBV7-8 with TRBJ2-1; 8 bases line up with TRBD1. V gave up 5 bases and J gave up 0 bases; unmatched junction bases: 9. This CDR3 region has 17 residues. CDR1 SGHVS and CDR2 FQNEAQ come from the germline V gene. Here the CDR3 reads CASSLRRTGSSYNEQFF. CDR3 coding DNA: TGTGCCAGCAGCCTTAGGAGGACAGGGAGCTCCTACAATGAGCAGTTCTTC. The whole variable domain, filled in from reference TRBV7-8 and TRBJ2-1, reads GAGVSQSPRYKVAKRGQDVALRCDPISGHVSLFWYQQALGQGPEFLTYFQNEAQLDKSGLPSDRFFAERPEGSVSTLKIQRTQQEDSAVYLCASSLRRTGSSYNEQFFGPGTRLTVL.

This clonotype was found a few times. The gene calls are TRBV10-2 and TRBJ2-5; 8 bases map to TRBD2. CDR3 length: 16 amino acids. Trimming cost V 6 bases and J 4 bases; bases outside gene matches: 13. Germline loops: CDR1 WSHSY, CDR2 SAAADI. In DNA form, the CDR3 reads TGCGCCAGCAGACTTACCGGGACTAGAAATTTAGAGACCCAGTACTTC. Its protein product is CASRLTGTRNLETQYF.

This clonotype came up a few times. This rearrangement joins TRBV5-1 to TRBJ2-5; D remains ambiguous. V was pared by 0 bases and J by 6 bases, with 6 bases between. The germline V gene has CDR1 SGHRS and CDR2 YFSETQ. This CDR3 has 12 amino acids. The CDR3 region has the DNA TGCGCCAGCAGCTTGGATCAACAGACCCAGTACTTC. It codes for CASSLDQQTQYF.

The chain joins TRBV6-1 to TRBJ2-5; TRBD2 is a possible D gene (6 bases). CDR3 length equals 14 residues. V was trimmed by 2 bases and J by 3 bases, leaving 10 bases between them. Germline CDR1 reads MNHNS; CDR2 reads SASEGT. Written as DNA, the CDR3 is TGTGCCAGCAGTGAATGGTGGGAGGAAGAGACCCAGTACTTC. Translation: CASSEWWEEETQYF.

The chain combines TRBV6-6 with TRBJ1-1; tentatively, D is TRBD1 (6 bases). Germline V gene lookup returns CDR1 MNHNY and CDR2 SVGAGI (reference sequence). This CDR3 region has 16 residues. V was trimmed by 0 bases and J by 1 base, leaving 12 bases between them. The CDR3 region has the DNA TGTGCCAGCAGTTACTCGGGGGCGCGAAAGAACACTGAAGCTTTCTTT. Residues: CASSYSGARKNTEAFF.

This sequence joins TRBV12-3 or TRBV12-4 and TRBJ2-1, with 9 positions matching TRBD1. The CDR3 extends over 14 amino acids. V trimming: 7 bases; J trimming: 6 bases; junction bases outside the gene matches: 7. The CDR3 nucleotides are TGTGCCAGCACCTTTGGGACAGGGTCCAATGAGCAGTTCTTC. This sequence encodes CASTFGTGSNEQFF.

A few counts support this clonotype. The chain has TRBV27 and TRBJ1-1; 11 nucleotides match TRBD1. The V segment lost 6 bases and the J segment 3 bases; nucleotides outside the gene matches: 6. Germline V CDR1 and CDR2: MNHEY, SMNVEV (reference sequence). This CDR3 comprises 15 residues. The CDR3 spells CASRGTGGRDTEAFF. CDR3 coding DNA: TGTGCCAGCAGAGGGACAGGGGGGAGGGACACTGAAGCTTTCTTT.

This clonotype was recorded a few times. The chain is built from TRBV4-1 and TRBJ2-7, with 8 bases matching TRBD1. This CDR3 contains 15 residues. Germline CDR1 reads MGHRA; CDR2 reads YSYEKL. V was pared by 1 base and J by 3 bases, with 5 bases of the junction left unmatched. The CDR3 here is CASSQGQGAFYEQYF. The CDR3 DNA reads TGCGCCAGCAGCCAAGGTCAGGGGGCCTTCTACGAGCAGTACTTC.

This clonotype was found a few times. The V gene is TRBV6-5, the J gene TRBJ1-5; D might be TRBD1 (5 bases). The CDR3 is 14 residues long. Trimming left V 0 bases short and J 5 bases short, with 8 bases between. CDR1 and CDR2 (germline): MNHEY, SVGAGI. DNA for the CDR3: TGTGCCAGCAGTTACTCTTCGGGGGATCAGCCCCAGCATTTT. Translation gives CASSYSSGDQPQHF.

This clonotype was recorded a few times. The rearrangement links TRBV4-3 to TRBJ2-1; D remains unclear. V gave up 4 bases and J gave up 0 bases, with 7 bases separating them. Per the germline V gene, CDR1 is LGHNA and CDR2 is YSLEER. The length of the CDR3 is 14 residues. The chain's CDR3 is CASSPKASYNEQFF. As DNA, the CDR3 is TGCGCCAGCAGCCCGAAGGCCTCCTACAATGAGCAGTTCTTC.

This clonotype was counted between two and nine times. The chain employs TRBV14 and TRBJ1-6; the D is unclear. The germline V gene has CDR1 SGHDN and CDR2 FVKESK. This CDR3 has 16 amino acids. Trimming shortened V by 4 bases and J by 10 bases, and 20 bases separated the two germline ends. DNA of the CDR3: TGTGCCAGCAGCCTACAGAAACCGGGTCGGAAATCACCCCTCCACTTT. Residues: CASSLQKPGRKSPLHF.

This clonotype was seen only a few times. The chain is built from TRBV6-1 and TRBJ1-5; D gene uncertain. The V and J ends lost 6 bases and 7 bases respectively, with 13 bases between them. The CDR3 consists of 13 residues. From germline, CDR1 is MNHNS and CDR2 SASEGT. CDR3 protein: CASRKSPGQPQHF. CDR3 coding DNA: TGTGCCAGCAGGAAATCCCCTGGCCAGCCCCAGCATTTT.

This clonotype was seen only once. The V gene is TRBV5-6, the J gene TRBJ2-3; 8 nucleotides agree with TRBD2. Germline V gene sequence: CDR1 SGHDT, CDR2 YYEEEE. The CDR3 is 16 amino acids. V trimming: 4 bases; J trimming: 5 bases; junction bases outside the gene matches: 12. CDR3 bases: TGTGCCAGCAGCCCCGAGGAGCGGGGGATGATAGATACGCAGTATTTT. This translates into CASSPEERGMIDTQYF.

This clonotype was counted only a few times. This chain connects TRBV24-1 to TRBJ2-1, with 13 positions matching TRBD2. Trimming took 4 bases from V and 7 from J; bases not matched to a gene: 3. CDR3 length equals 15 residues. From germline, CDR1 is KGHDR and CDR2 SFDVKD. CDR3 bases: TGTGCCACCAGTGAGGGACTAGCGGGAAGAAATGAGCAGTTCTTC. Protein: CATSEGLAGRNEQFF.